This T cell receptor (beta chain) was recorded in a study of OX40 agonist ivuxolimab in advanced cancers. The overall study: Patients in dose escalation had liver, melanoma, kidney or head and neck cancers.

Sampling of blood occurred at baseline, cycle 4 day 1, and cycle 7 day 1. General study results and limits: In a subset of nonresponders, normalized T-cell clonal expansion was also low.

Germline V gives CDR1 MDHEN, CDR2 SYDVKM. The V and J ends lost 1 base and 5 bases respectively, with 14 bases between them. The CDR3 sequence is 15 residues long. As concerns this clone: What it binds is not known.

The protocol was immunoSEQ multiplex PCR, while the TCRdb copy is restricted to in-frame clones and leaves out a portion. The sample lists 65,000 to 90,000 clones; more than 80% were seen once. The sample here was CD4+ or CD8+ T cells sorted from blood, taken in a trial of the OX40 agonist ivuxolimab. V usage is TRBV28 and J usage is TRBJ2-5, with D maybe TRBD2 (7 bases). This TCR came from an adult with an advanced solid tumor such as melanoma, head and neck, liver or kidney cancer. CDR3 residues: CASSLLFGGRETQYF. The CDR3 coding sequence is TGTGCCAGCAGTTTATTGTTCGGGGGGCGGGAGACCCAGTACTTC.